This entry concerns a single T cell receptor (beta chain). The data originate from a study of cytomegalovirus exposure and HLA in healthy donors. Both 60 Vbeta primers and 13 Jbeta primers went into the PCR. Data came from immunoSEQ multiplex PCR; TCRdb stores just in-frame clones and leaves some out. The sample lists around 86,000 clones, about three quarters seen once, with approximately 5.7% in the top ten. The clonotype was recovered from a female donor in good health and CMV-seronegative. The sample comprised PBMCs.

CDR3 sequence: CAWMSSRLYNYGYTF. In DNA, the CDR3 is TGTGCCTGGATGTCCAGCAGGTTGTATAACTATGGCTACACCTTC. The rearrangement joins TRBV30 to TRBJ1-2; D remains unclear. Germline V gives CDR1 GTSNPN, CDR2 SVGIG (reference sequence). The CDR3 is 15 amino acids. Trimming removed 4 bases from V and 1 base from J, with 16 bases in between.